These 29 T cell receptor beta chains originate from one sample sequenced in a study of T cell responses to AZD1222 COVID-19 vaccine. Assay used: immunoSEQ multiplex PCR; TCRdb lists only in-frame clones, some missing. This table has more than 95,000 clones, approximately 90% appearing once. This material consisted of peripheral blood, taken 28 days after the second AZD1222 dose. The receptors were gathered from an adult who received the AZD1222 COVID-19 vaccine.

This clone was counted only a few times. V and J are TRBV7-4 and TRBJ2-7; the D gene is possibly TRBD1 (5 bases). Trimming removed 8 bases from V and 5 bases from J, with 16 bases in between. The CDR3 extends over 13 amino acids. Germline CDR1 and CDR2: SGHVT and SQSDAQ. This CDR3 is CASHGMTANEQYF. The CDR3 bases are TGTGCCAGCCATGGGATGACAGCCAACGAGCAGTACTTC. The whole variable domain, remainder taken from reference TRBV7-4 and TRBJ2-7, is GAGVSQSPRYKVAKRGRDVALRCDSISGHVTLYWYRQTLGQGSEVLTYSQSDAQRDKSGRPSGRFSAERPERSVSTLKIQRTEQGDSAVYLCASHGMTANEQYFGPGTRLTVT.

This CDR3 is CASSLWGAREKLFF. The CDR3 DNA reads TGTGCCAGCAGCTTGTGGGGGGCAAGGGAAAAACTGTTTTTT. The V and J genes are TRBV5-6 and TRBJ1-4; D might be TRBD1 (6 bases). The V gene lost 1 base and the J gene lost 8 bases, with 12 bases spanning the gap. The CDR3 sequence is 14 residues long. Germline lookup yields CDR1 SGHDT and CDR2 YYEEEE.

V usage is TRBV7-9 and J usage is TRBJ1-1; D remains unclear. Trimming left V 2 bases short and J 4 bases short, with 8 bases between. The CDR3 spans 13 residues. The germline CDR1 and CDR2 sequences are SEHNR and FQNEAQ (reference sequence). The CDR3 sequence: CASSLIASTEAFF. The CDR3 region has the DNA TGTGCCAGCAGCTTAATCGCCAGCACTGAAGCTTTCTTT.

The chain carries TRBV9 and TRBJ2-5; tentative D call: TRBD1 (6 bases). The V end was cut by 3 bases, the J end by 1 base, with 10 bases between. This CDR3 is built from 14 residues. Germline V gives CDR1 SGDLS, CDR2 YYNGEE. The CDR3 sequence is CASSAEQGQETQYF. The CDR3, as DNA: TGTGCCAGCAGCGCCGAACAGGGCCAAGAGACCCAGTACTTC.

The gene calls are TRBV7-9 and TRBJ2-5; weak D call: TRBD1 (6 bases). V shed 4 bases and J shed 3 bases, with 15 bases lying between them. CDR1 SEHNR and CDR2 FQNEAQ come from the germline V gene (reference sequence). CDR3 length equals 15 residues. The CDR3 loop reads CASSSYRAGEETQYF. The CDR3 coding sequence is TGTGCCAGCAGCTCATACAGGGCCGGGGAAGAGACCCAGTACTTC.

The chain uses TRBV28 and TRBJ1-1, with D unclear. Germline V CDR1 and CDR2: MDHEN, SYDVKM. The CDR3 is 15 residues long. V lost 4 bases and J 4 bases, leaving 16 bases between the germline ends. In DNA, the CDR3 is TGTGCCAGCAGTTCCCACTGGAGTTTTACCACTGAAGCTTTCTTT. Amino acids: CASSSHWSFTTEAFF. Together with reference TRBV28 and TRBJ1-1, the CDR3 gives the full variable domain: DVKVTQSSRYLVKRTGEKVFLECVQDMDHENMFWYRQDPGLGLRLIYFSYDVKMKEKGDIPEGYSVSREKKERFSLILESASTNQTSMYLCASSSHWSFTTEAFFGQGTRLTVV.

The chain recombines TRBV12-2 with TRBJ2-2. TRBV12-2 is annotated as a pseudogene. The CDR3 is 11 amino acids. The CDR3 reads CASRLTGELFF. CDR3 nucleotide sequence: TGTGCAAGTCGCTTAACCGGGGAGCTGTTTTTT.

This clone showed up just a few times. The chain joins TRBV7-3 to TRBJ2-7; TRBD1 matches at 8 bases. CDR1 and CDR2 (germline): SGHTA, FQGTGA. Germline trimming cut 2 bases from V and 7 bases from J; bases unmatched to any gene: 4. The CDR3 has 13 amino acids. The CDR3 protein is CASSLFTGGEQYF. CDR3 DNA sequence: TGTGCCAGCAGCTTATTTACAGGGGGTGAGCAGTACTTC.

The chain combines TRBV2 with TRBJ1-2; 12 nucleotides align to TRBD1. V gave up 7 bases and J gave up 4 bases; unmatched junction bases: 13. CDR3 size: 17 residues. From germline, CDR1 is SNHLY and CDR2 FYNNEI. The CDR3 sequence: CASTSAGQGAGVYGYTF. CDR3 in DNA: TGTGCCAGCACCTCCGCGGGACAGGGGGCAGGTGTCTATGGCTACACCTTC.

The V gene is TRBV2, the J gene TRBJ2-7, with 10 bases aligning to TRBD1. V shed 4 bases and J 0 bases; nucleotides not matched to a gene: 3. The germline V gene has CDR1 SNHLY and CDR2 FYNNEI. This CDR3 spans 15 amino acids. CDR3 sequence (DNA): TGTGCCAGCAGTGGAGGGGACAGGGGCTCCTACGAGCAGTACTTC. It specifies CASSGGDRGSYEQYF.

The J gene is TRBJ2-7, the V gene TRBV4-1; weak D call: TRBD1 (5 bases). Trimming removed 4 bases at V and 3 bases at J, with 13 bases between. Germline V gene sequence: CDR1 MGHRA, CDR2 YSYEKL. The CDR3 totals 14 residues. The CDR3 here is CASSPLDNNYEQYF. As DNA, the CDR3 is TGCGCCAGCAGCCCTCTGGACAATAACTACGAGCAGTACTTC.

V gene TRBV5-8 combines with J gene TRBJ2-1; D not resolved. Germline V gene lookup returns CDR1 SGHTS and CDR2 YDEGEE. The CDR3 extends over 14 amino acids. Trimming removed 5 bases at V and 8 bases at J, with 17 bases between. CDR3 loop: CASRFSTPADEQFF. The CDR3 DNA is TGTGCCAGCAGGTTTTCCACACCTGCGGATGAGCAGTTCTTC. The variable domain in full, with the rest retrieved from reference TRBV5-8 and TRBJ2-1, is EAGVTQSPTHLIKTRGQQATLRCSPISGHTSVYWYQQALGLGLQFLLWYDEGEERNRGNFPPRFSGRQFPNYSSELNVNALELEDSALYLCASRFSTPADEQFFGPGTRLTVL.

This chain uses TRBV3-1 (or the pseudogene TRBV3-2) with TRBJ2-5; tentative D call: TRBD1 (5 bases). The CDR3 has 13 amino acids. Trimming pared 0 bases from V and 5 bases from J, leaving 7 bases between. The germline V gene has CDR1 LGHDT and CDR2 YNNKEL (reference sequence). The CDR3 loop reads CASSQEWGETQYF. In DNA, the CDR3 is TGTGCCAGCAGCCAAGAGTGGGGCGAGACCCAGTACTTC.

About this clone itself: One junction end does not reproduce the germline sequence, and a read error may be involved. CDR3 region: CASSLEVRRGETQDF. In DNA, the CDR3 is TGTGCCAGCAGCTTAGAAGTTCGCCGAGGGGAGACCCAGGACTTC. The chain couples TRBV7-2 to TRBJ2-5; TRBD1 or TRBD2 may be the D gene (5 bases each). From germline, CDR1 is SGHTA and CDR2 FQGNSA. There are 15 residues in the CDR3.

This chain uses TRBV9 with TRBJ1-2, with a tentative D call TRBD1 (6 bases). The CDR3 is 13 amino acids. Germline V gene data show CDR1 as SGDLS and CDR2 as YYNGEE. V was pared by 0 bases and J by 9 bases, with 12 bases between. CDR3 residues: CASSVDAGVSYTF. CDR3 coding DNA: TGTGCCAGCAGCGTAGACGCAGGGGTGAGCTACACCTTC.

The chain couples TRBV11-3 to TRBJ2-1; weak D call: TRBD2 (5 bases). This CDR3 is built from 14 residues. V lost 0 bases to trimming and J lost 9 bases, with 12 bases between them. The germline V gene encodes CDR1 SGHNT and CDR2 YENEEA. CDR3 sequence (DNA): TGTGCCAGCAGCTTAGAACGACTACCCCTTGAGCAGTTCTTC. Amino acid sequence: CASSLERLPLEQFF.

This chain joins TRBV18 and TRBJ2-7; TRBD1 matches 8 bases. Germline values: CDR1 KGHSH, CDR2 LQKENI. The CDR3 length is 16 residues. J gave up 10 bases and V 1 base, and 15 bases lay outside the gene matches. The CDR3 sequence: CASSPLPLTTGGSQYF. CDR3 in DNA: TGTGCCAGCTCACCACTCCCCCTGACAACAGGGGGTAGTCAGTACTTC.

The chain uses TRBV4-1 and TRBJ2-7; 7 bases line up with TRBD1. Germline CDR1 is MGHRA and CDR2 is YSYEKL. The V segment lost 4 bases and the J segment 2 bases; nucleotides outside the gene matches: 8. This CDR3 has 15 amino acids. The CDR3 nucleotides read TGCGCCAGCAGCCCCCGGACAGGTCCAACCTACGAGCAGTACTTC. Translated, it gives CASSPRTGPTYEQYF.

The chain links TRBV27 to TRBJ2-7; D possibly corresponds to TRBD1 (5 bases). V lost 5 bases and J 3 bases, leaving 14 bases between the germline ends. Germline-derived CDR1 and CDR2 are MNHEY and SMNVEV (reference sequence). This CDR3 has 14 amino acids. In nucleotides, the CDR3 is TGTGCCAGCAGTAATCTCGGACAAGTCTACGAGCAGTACTTC. This sequence encodes CASSNLGQVYEQYF.

This clone appeared a single time. The rearrangement uses TRBV6-5 and TRBJ2-7; 12 nucleotides align to TRBD1. The CDR3 totals 16 residues. Trimming cost V 0 bases and J 5 bases; bases outside gene matches: 5. Looked up from germline, CDR1 is MNHEY and CDR2 is SVGAGI. The chain's CDR3 is CASSYSPGQGANEQYF. CDR3 sequence (DNA): TGTGCCAGCAGTTACTCCCCGGGACAGGGGGCAAACGAGCAGTACTTC.

The chain links TRBV3-1 (or the pseudogene TRBV3-2) to TRBJ2-1, with D possibly being TRBD2 (7 bases). The V and J ends lost 0 bases and 4 bases respectively, with 10 bases between them. Germline CDR1 LGHDT, CDR2 YNNKEL (reference sequence). The CDR3 length is 15 residues. The CDR3 loop is CASSQDRGGYNEQFF. CDR3 sequence (DNA): TGTGCCAGCAGCCAAGACAGGGGAGGGTACAATGAGCAGTTCTTC.

The chain links TRBV5-6 to TRBJ2-1, with 7 positions matching TRBD2. From germline, CDR1 is SGHDT and CDR2 YYEEEE. J gave up 0 bases and V 4 bases, and 4 bases lay outside the gene matches. This CDR3 has 15 amino acids. CDR3 residues: CASSPGGSSYNEQFF. CDR3 coding DNA: TGTGCCAGCAGCCCCGGGGGGAGCTCCTACAATGAGCAGTTCTTC. Supplemented by reference TRBV5-6 and TRBJ2-1, the full variable domain reads DAGVTQSPTHLIKTRGQQVTLRCSPKSGHDTVSWYQQALGQGPQFIFQYYEEEERQRGNFPDRFSGHQFPNYSSELNVNALLLGDSALYLCASSPGGSSYNEQFFGPGTRLTVL.

This chain links TRBV7-2 with TRBJ1-3, with D perhaps TRBD1 (6 bases). The V gene's germline CDR1 is SGHTA and CDR2 FQGNSA. This CDR3 contains 15 residues. Trimming took off 4 bases at V and 4 bases at J, with 14 bases between the two ends. CDR3 coding DNA: TGTGCCAGCAGCTCCGACAGGTCTTCAGGAAACACCATATATTTT. It is translated as CASSSDRSSGNTIYF. The variable domain in full, completed from reference TRBV7-2 and TRBJ1-3, reads GAGVSQSPSNKVTEKGKDVELRCDPISGHTALYWYRQSLGQGLEFLIYFQGNSAPDKSGLPSDRFSAERTGGSVSTLTIQRTQQEDSAVYLCASSSDRSSGNTIYFGEGSWLTVV.

CDR3 residues: CASSLGQGKAAEAFF. The CDR3 DNA reads TGCGCCAGCAGCTTGGGACAGGGTAAGGCGGCTGAAGCTTTCTTT. The chain joins TRBV5-1 to TRBJ1-1, with TRBD1 matching 7 bases. The germline CDR1 and CDR2 sequences are SGHRS and YFSETQ. V shed 0 bases and J 6 bases; nucleotides not matched to a gene: 8. This CDR3 is 15 amino acids long.

The chain carries TRBV12-3 or TRBV12-4 and TRBJ1-2, with D unclear. CDR3 length: 13 residues. Trimming took 1 base from V and 2 from J, leaving 5 bases between them. CDR3 in amino acids: CASSLGLNYGYTF. CDR3 bases: TGTGCCAGCAGTTTAGGACTGAACTATGGCTACACCTTC.

The chain couples TRBV5-6 to TRBJ2-7; D gene unclear. Germline CDR1 SGHDT, CDR2 YYEEEE. The CDR3 runs 14 residues. V shed 1 base and J shed 5 bases, with 13 bases lying between them. Here the CDR3 DNA reads TGTGCCAGCAGCTTGCGTCTAAAAGGGAACGAGCAGTACTTC. It is translated as CASSLRLKGNEQYF.

Details on this clone: The sample has other DNA sequences that encode this CDR3 too. The CDR3 loop reads CASSPGTGAYEQYF. The CDR3 region has the DNA TGCGCCAGCAGCCCTGGGACAGGGGCCTACGAGCAGTACTTC. The chain carries TRBV5-1 and TRBJ2-7; 10 nucleotides match TRBD1. The CDR3 runs 14 residues. V shed 4 bases, J shed 2 bases, and the junction held 3 bases outside the gene matches. Germline loops: CDR1 SGHRS, CDR2 YFSETQ.

J is TRBJ2-2 and V is TRBV2, with 8 bases matching TRBD1. Germline V CDR1 and CDR2: SNHLY, FYNNEI. The CDR3 extends over 15 amino acids. The V and J ends lost 4 bases and 8 bases, in that order; junction bases with no gene match: 9. This CDR3 is CASSGGRGRLGELFF. The CDR3 DNA is TGTGCCAGCAGTGGGGGCAGGGGGCGTCTAGGGGAGCTGTTTTTT.

The gene calls are TRBV19 and TRBJ2-7; TRBD1 matches 9 bases. From germline, CDR1 is LNHDA and CDR2 SQIVND (reference sequence). With V trimmed by 8 bases and J by 3 bases, 11 bases remained unmatched. There are 15 residues in the CDR3. CDR3: CASCLAGTGRYEQYF. The CDR3 DNA follows: TGTGCCAGTTGCTTGGCTGGGACAGGGCGCTACGAGCAGTACTTC. Using reference TRBV19 and TRBJ2-7 for the parts outside the CDR3, the full variable domain is DGGITQSPKYLFRKEGQNVTLSCEQNLNHDAMYWYRQDPGQGLRLIYYSQIVNDFQKGDIAEGYSVSREKKESFPLTVTSAQKNPTAFYLCASCLAGTGRYEQYFGPGTRLTVT.